These 18 T cell receptor beta chains came from one sample sequenced in a study of blood T cell repertoires in COVID-19. Generated by immunoSEQ multiplex PCR, the TCRdb table keeps only in-frame clones and is missing some. The table includes some 200,000 clones, almost 85% detected once. Sequencing input: peripheral blood. These receptors originate from a woman aged 45-65 years with active or convalescent COVID-19.

The chain links TRBV3-1 (or the pseudogene TRBV3-2) to TRBJ1-4; 8 bases agree with TRBD1. The CDR3 has 19 residues. Germline loops: CDR1 LGHDT, CDR2 YNNKEL (reference sequence). Losses at the gene ends were 0 bases for V and 2 bases for J; bases not matched to a gene: 11. The CDR3 DNA reads as TGTGCCAGCAGCCAAGAAGGGTTGGGCAGGGGGCTTACTAATGAAAAACTGTTTTTT. This codes for CASSQEGLGRGLTNEKLFF.

The chain employs TRBV29-1 and TRBJ2-3, with a possible D match to TRBD1 (7 bases). Germline V gene sequence: CDR1 SQVTM, CDR2 ANQGSEA. V gave up 4 bases and J gave up 2 bases, with 16 bases separating them. This CDR3 is built from 15 residues. CDR3 nucleotides: TGCAGCGTTGGGGGGGCGGGACAGAACACAGATACGCAGTATTTT. This encodes CSVGGAGQNTDTQYF.

Here the CDR3 reads CASSLRGQGDTEAFF. CDR3 in DNA: TGTGCCAGCAGTTTAAGGGGACAGGGGGACACTGAAGCTTTCTTT. The chain links TRBV27 to TRBJ1-1; TRBD1 agrees at 11 bases. Germline-derived CDR1 and CDR2 are MNHEY and SMNVEV (reference sequence). This CDR3 region has 15 residues. V was pared by 2 bases and J by 3 bases, with 2 bases of the junction left unmatched.

The chain recombines TRBV23-1 with TRBJ1-2; D not certain. TRBV23-1 is an ORF; its function is uncertain. V shed 7 bases and J shed 6 bases, with 15 bases lying between them. The CDR3 consists of 13 residues. The CDR3 DNA follows: TGCGCCAGCAAGGTCGGGTCGATGGATGGCTACACCTTC. Translated: CASKVGSMDGYTF.

V is TRBV2 and J is TRBJ1-5; the D gene is possibly TRBD1 (5 bases). The V gene lost 5 bases and the J gene lost 11 bases, with 19 bases spanning the gap. Germline CDR1 is SNHLY and CDR2 is FYNNEI. The CDR3 loop spans 14 amino acids. The CDR3 nucleotides read TGTGCCAGCAGTCCGGGACTGAGCTTGGGATCCCAGCATTTT. Amino acid sequence: CASSPGLSLGSQHF.

The chain joins TRBV7-2 to TRBJ2-1, with 7 bases aligning to TRBD1. This CDR3 has 17 amino acids. Unmatched junction bases numbered 18, after V lost 5 bases and J lost 8 bases. Germline-derived CDR1 and CDR2 are SGHTA and FQGNSA. The CDR3 bases are TGTGCCAGCAGCCCCAGCGCCACAGGGGTTAAGGGGTATGAGCAGTTCTTC. Protein sequence: CASSPSATGVKGYEQFF.

The gene calls are TRBV5-1 and TRBJ1-5; D is possibly TRBD1 (6 bases). The germline gives CDR1 SGHRS, CDR2 YFSETQ. V shed 2 bases and J shed 6 bases, with 15 bases lying between them. There are 15 residues in the CDR3. CDR3 protein: CASSFDRTPGQPQHF. In DNA form, the CDR3 reads TGCGCCAGCAGCTTCGACAGGACTCCCGGTCAGCCCCAGCATTTT.

The chain couples TRBV10-3 to TRBJ1-5, with 7 positions matching TRBD1. Germline CDR1 is ENHRY and CDR2 is SYGVKD. With V trimmed by 5 bases and J by 3 bases, 4 bases remained unmatched. The CDR3 has 14 residues. The CDR3 nucleotides are TGTGCCATCAGTCAGACAGGGTCCAATCAGCCCCAGCATTTT. This codes for CAISQTGSNQPQHF.

The chain carries TRBV2 and TRBJ2-7; maybe TRBD2 (6 bases). Trimming took 7 bases from V and 9 from J, leaving 13 bases between them. Germline-derived CDR1 and CDR2 are SNHLY and FYNNEI. This CDR3 is 11 amino acids long. CDR3: CASTARLGQYF. CDR3 coding DNA: TGTGCCAGCACCGCGCGACTAGGGCAGTACTTC. The entire variable domain, with the rest obtained from reference TRBV2 and TRBJ2-7, is as follows: EPEVTQTPSHQVTQMGQEVILRCVPISNHLYFYWYRQILGQKVEFLVSFYNNEISEKSEIFDDQFSVERPDGSNFTLKIRSTKLEDSAMYFCASTARLGQYFGPGTRLTVT.

The CDR3 is CASRRDGNYGYTF. Here the CDR3 DNA reads TGTGCCAGCAGGCGGGACGGAAACTATGGCTACACCTTC. V usage is TRBV7-2 and J usage is TRBJ1-2; D might be TRBD1 (5 bases). The CDR3 has 13 residues. Germline V gene data show CDR1 as SGHTA and CDR2 as FQGNSA. The germline V and J ends were trimmed by 6 bases and 2 bases, with 10 bases remaining between them. The whole variable domain, filled in from reference TRBV7-2 and TRBJ1-2, reads GAGVSQSPSNKVTEKGKDVELRCDPISGHTALYWYRQSLGQGLEFLIYFQGNSAPDKSGLPSDRFSAERTGGSVSTLTIQRTQQEDSAVYLCASRRDGNYGYTFGSGTRLTVV.

The chain has TRBV19 and TRBJ1-5; no clear D. Trimming pared 5 bases from V and 6 bases from J, leaving 20 bases between. Germline V gene sequence: CDR1 LNHDA, CDR2 SQIVND (reference sequence). The CDR3 extends over 16 amino acids. In DNA form, the CDR3 reads TGTGCCAGTAGTTTAGTACGGGGAACGGGCGGTCAGCCCCAGCATTTT. It codes for CASSLVRGTGGQPQHF.

This chain connects TRBV27 to TRBJ1-2; D possibly corresponds to TRBD1 (5 bases). V lost 4 bases and J lost 3, with 21 bases in between. The germline V gene encodes CDR1 MNHEY and CDR2 SMNVEV (reference sequence). This CDR3 contains 17 residues. CDR3 protein: CASSSPSGGKGYYGYTF. Written as DNA, the CDR3 is TGTGCCAGCAGTTCACCCAGTGGGGGGAAGGGGTACTATGGCTACACCTTC.

The chain employs TRBV10-3 and TRBJ2-3; 8 positions agree with TRBD2. Germline V gene data show CDR1 as ENHRY and CDR2 as SYGVKD. This CDR3 has 16 residues. Losses at the gene ends were 3 bases for V and 3 bases for J; bases not matched to a gene: 8. DNA for the CDR3: TGTGCCATCAGTGATTCCGGGACTAGTGGAACAGATACGCAGTATTTT. Protein product: CAISDSGTSGTDTQYF.

The rearrangement joins TRBV5-1 to TRBJ2-3, with 10 bases matching TRBD2. Germline values: CDR1 SGHRS, CDR2 YFSETQ. J gave up 3 bases and V 7 bases, and 17 bases lay outside the gene matches. CDR3 length: 18 amino acids. For the CDR3, the DNA is TGCGCCAGCCGCACCGGGGCTAGCGGGAGTGGGGGTACAGATACGCAGTATTTT. It yields the protein CASRTGASGSGGTDTQYF.

The genes are TRBV28 and TRBJ1-2; tentatively, D is TRBD1 (6 bases). The germline CDR1 and CDR2 sequences are MDHEN and SYDVKM. Deletions cut 5 bases from V and 5 bases from J, with 12 bases between. CDR3 length equals 13 residues. The CDR3 sequence: CASSQGTRYGYTF. CDR3 nucleotides: TGTGCCAGCAGTCAAGGGACAAGATATGGCTACACCTTC.

CDR3 region: CASSIDVGQPQHF. CDR3 nucleotide sequence: TGTGCCAGTAGTATAGACGTGGGCCAGCCCCAGCATTTT. This rearrangement joins TRBV19 to TRBJ1-5; D gene ambiguous. This CDR3 is built from 13 residues. V was clipped by 0 bases and J by 7 bases, with 7 bases between them. Germline V lookup: CDR1 LNHDA, CDR2 SQIVND (reference sequence).

The rearrangement links TRBV6-6 to TRBJ2-3, with a possible D match to TRBD2 (7 bases). The CDR3 extends over 14 amino acids. CDR1 and CDR2 from the germline V gene are MNHNY and SVGAGI (reference sequence). V was shortened by 4 bases and J by 6 bases, with 14 bases between the two germline ends. CDR3: CASSSRGAGDTQYF. In DNA, the CDR3 is TGTGCCAGCAGTTCTCGGGGGGCCGGGGATACGCAGTATTTT.

This clone was counted a single time. V gene TRBV11-2 combines with J gene TRBJ2-1; the D is unclear. Per the germline V gene, CDR1 is SGHAT and CDR2 is FQNNGV. There are 14 residues in the CDR3. The V end was cut by 2 bases, the J end by 2 bases, with 7 bases between. CDR3 in DNA: TGTGCCAGCAGCTTATATGCGACCTACAATGAGCAGTTCTTC. Translation: CASSLYATYNEQFF.